The clone carrying this TCR beta chain appeared a few times. The sample comes from a study of control samples from healthy donors and cancer patients. Some clones are missing from TCRdb's copy, which holds only in-frame ones; the method was immunoSEQ multiplex PCR. This table has some 71,000 clones, roughly 86% appearing once. Trimming left V 2 bases short and J 1 base short, with 18 bases between. The CDR3 loop spans 19 amino acids. Germline assignment: CDR1 MNHNS and CDR2 SASEGT. This TCR was recovered from a man aged 55 to 70 with lung cancer. The sequencing sample was made of PBMCs. The chain couples TRBV6-1 to TRBJ2-6, with D perhaps TRBD1 or TRBD2 (6 bases each). CDR3: CASSERGAGLTSGANVLTF. Here the CDR3 DNA reads TGTGCCAGCAGTGAAAGGGGGGCAGGCTTAACTTCTGGGGCCAACGTCCTGACTTTC.